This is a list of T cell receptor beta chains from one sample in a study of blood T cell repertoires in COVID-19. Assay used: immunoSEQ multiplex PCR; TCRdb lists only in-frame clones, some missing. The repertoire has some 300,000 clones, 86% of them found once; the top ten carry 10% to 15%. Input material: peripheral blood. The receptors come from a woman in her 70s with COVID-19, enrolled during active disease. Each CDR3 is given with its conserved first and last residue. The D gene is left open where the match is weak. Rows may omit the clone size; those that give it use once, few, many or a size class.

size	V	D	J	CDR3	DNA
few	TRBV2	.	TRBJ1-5	CASSETANQPQHF	TGTGCCAGCAGTGAGACAGCTAATCAGCCCCAGCATTTT
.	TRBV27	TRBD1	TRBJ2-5	CASSLRFTGGLETQYF	TGTGCCAGCAGTTTAAGATTTACAGGGGGCCTGGAGACCCAGTACTTC
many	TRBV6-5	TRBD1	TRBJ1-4	CASSSSGGTNEKLFF	TGTGCCAGCAGTTCTTCAGGGGGGACTAATGAAAAACTGTTTTTT
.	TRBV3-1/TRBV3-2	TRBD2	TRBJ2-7	CASSSTGGAIYEQYF	TGTGCCAGCAGCTCCACCGGGGGGGCGATCTACGAGCAGTACTTC
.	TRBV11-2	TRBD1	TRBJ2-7	CASSYRDRQYEQYF	TGTGCCAGCAGTTACCGGGACAGACAATACGAGCAGTACTTC
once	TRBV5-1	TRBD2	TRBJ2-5	CASSFSGGTGTQYF	TGCGCCAGCAGCTTTAGCGGGGGCACTGGGACCCAGTACTTC
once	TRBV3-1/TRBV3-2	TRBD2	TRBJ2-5	CASSPPYGGGVATQYF	TGTGCCAGCAGTCCTCCCTATGGCGGGGGGGTGGCGACCCAGTACTTC
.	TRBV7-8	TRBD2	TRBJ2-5	CASSLVGGVETQYF	TGTGCCAGCAGCTTAGTTGGGGGGGTGGAGACCCAGTACTTC
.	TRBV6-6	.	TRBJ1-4	CASSRSEGEKLFF	TGTGCCAGCAGCCGATCGGAGGGGGAAAAACTGTTTTTT
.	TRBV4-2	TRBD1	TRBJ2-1	CASSQANPGGATDEQFF	TGTGCCAGCAGCCAAGCCAACCCAGGGGGAGCCACCGATGAGCAGTTCTTC
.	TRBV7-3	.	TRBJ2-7	CASSLTGVNEQYF	TGTGCCAGCAGCTTAACAGGGGTCAACGAGCAGTACTTC
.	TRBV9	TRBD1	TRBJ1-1	CASSLTLDRGDTEAFF	TGTGCCAGCAGCTTAACCCTGGACAGGGGGGACACTGAAGCTTTCTTT
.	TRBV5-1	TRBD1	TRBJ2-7	CASSLTRGQGGYEQYF	TGCGCCAGCAGCTTGACCCGCGGACAGGGGGGATACGAGCAGTACTTC
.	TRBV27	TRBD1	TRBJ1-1	CASTPGTGGPEAFF	TGTGCCAGCACCCCCGGGACAGGGGGCCCTGAAGCTTTCTTT
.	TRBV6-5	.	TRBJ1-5	CASSYSRVQAPQHF	TGTGCCAGCAGTTACTCGAGAGTCCAGGCGCCCCAGCATTTT
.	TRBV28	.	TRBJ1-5	CASRIPGHNQPQHF	TGTGCCAGCAGGATACCGGGACACAATCAGCCCCAGCATTTT
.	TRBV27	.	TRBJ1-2	CASSLSPGTNYGYTF	TGTGCCAGCAGTTTATCGCCAGGGACTAACTATGGCTACACCTTC
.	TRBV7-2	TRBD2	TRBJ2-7	CASSLVSSGGYEQYF	TGTGCCAGCAGCTTAGTCTCTAGCGGGGGATACGAGCAGTACTTC
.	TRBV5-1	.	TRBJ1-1	CASSLDGINTEAFF	TGCGCCAGCAGCTTGGACGGGATCAACACTGAAGCTTTCTTT
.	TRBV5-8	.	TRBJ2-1	CASSWAGNSPYNEQFF	TGTGCCAGCAGCTGGGCCGGGAATTCTCCCTACAATGAGCAGTTCTTC
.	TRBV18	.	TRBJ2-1	CASSPPVTGYEQFF	TGTGCCAGCTCACCACCGGTTACAGGGTATGAGCAGTTCTTC
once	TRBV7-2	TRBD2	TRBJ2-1	CASSSTSGGGKFF	TGTGCCAGCAGCTCCACATCCGGGGGGGGTAAGTTCTTC
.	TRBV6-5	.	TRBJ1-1	CASKRVSGVDTEAFF	TGTGCCAGCAAAAGGGTGTCCGGGGTGGACACTGAAGCTTTCTTT